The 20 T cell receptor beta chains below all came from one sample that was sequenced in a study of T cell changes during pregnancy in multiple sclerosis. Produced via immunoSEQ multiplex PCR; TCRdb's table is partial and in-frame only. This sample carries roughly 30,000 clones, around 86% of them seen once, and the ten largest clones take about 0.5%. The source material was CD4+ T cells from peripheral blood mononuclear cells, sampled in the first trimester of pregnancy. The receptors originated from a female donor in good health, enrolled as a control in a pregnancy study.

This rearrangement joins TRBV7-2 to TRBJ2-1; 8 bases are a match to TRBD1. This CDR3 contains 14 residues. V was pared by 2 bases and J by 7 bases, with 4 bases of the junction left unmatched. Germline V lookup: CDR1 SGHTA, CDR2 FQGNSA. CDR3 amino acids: CASSLLQGANEQFF. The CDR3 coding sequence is TGTGCCAGCAGCTTATTGCAGGGGGCAAATGAGCAGTTCTTC.

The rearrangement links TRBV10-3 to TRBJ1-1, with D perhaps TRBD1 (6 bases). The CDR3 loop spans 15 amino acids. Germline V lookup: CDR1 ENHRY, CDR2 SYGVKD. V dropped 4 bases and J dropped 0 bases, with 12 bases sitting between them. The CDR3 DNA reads TGTGCCATCAGTGGCATTGGACAGCTGAACACTGAAGCTTTCTTT. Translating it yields CAISGIGQLNTEAFF.

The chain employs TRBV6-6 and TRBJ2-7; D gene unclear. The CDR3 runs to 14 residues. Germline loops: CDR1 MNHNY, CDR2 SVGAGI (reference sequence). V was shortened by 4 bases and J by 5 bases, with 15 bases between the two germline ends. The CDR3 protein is CASSSRGQFNEQYF. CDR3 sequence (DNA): TGTGCCAGCAGTTCGAGAGGCCAGTTCAACGAGCAGTACTTC.

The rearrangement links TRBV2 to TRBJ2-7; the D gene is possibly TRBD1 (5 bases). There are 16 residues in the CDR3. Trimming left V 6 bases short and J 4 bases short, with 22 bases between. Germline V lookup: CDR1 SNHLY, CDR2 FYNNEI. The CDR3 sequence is CASRTVHPDIQYEQYF. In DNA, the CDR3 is TGTGCCAGCAGGACCGTCCACCCGGACATCCAGTACGAGCAGTACTTC.

CDR3 loop: CASSLGSGDGYTF. In DNA, the CDR3 is TGTGCCAGCAGCTTAGGGTCAGGGGACGGCTACACCTTC. The rearrangement links TRBV7-9 to TRBJ1-2, with a possible D match to TRBD1 (6 bases). The V gene lost 1 base and the J gene lost 8 bases, with 11 bases spanning the gap. Germline CDR1 and CDR2: SEHNR and FQNEAQ (reference sequence). This CDR3 spans 13 amino acids.

The CDR3 protein is CASSDRLAGDEETQYF. The CDR3 DNA follows: TGTGCCAGCAGTGATCGACTAGCGGGGGACGAGGAGACCCAGTACTTC. The chain joins TRBV2 to TRBJ2-5, with TRBD2 matching over 12 bases. From germline, CDR1 is SNHLY and CDR2 FYNNEI. The V segment lost 3 bases and the J segment 5 bases; nucleotides outside the gene matches: 7. The CDR3 contains 16 residues. Filled out from reference TRBV2 and TRBJ2-5, the complete variable domain reads EPEVTQTPSHQVTQMGQEVILRCVPISNHLYFYWYRQILGQKVEFLVSFYNNEISEKSEIFDDQFSVERPDGSNFTLKIRSTKLEDSAMYFCASSDRLAGDEETQYFGPGTRLLVL.

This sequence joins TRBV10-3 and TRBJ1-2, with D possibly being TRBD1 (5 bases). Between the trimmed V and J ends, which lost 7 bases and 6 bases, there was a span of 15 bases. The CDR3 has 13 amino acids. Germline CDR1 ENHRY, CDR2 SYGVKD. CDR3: CAITPGVGNGYTF. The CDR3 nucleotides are TGTGCCATCACTCCGGGGGTAGGGAATGGCTACACCTTC.

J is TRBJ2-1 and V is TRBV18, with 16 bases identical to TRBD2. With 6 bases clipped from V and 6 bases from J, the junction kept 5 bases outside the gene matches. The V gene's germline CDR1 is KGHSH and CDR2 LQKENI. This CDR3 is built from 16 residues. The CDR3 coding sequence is TGTGCCAGCTCGGGACTAGCGGGAGGGCCTGGCAATGAGCAGTTCTTC. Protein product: CASSGLAGGPGNEQFF.

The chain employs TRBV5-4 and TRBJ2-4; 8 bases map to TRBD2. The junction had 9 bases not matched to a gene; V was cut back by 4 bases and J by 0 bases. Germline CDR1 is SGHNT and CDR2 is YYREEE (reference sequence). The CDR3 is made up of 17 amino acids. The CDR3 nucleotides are TGTGCCAGCAGCCCACCCCCACTAGCGGTAGCCAAAAACATTCAGTACTTC. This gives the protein CASSPPPLAVAKNIQYF. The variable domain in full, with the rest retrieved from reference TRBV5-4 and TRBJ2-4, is ETGVTQSPTHLIKTRGQQVTLRCSSQSGHNTVSWYQQALGQGPQFIFQYYREEENGRGNFPPRFSGLQFPNYSSELNVNALELDDSALYLCASSPPPLAVAKNIQYFGAGTRLSVL.

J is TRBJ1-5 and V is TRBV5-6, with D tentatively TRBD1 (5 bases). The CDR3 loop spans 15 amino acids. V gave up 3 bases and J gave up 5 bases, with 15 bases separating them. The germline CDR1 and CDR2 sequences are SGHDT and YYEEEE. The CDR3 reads CASSYTAGGDQPQHF. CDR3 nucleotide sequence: TGTGCCAGCAGCTATACCGCCGGAGGGGATCAGCCCCAGCATTTT. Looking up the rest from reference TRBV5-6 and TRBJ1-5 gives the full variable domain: DAGVTQSPTHLIKTRGQQVTLRCSPKSGHDTVSWYQQALGQGPQFIFQYYEEEERQRGNFPDRFSGHQFPNYSSELNVNALLLGDSALYLCASSYTAGGDQPQHFGDGTRLSIL.

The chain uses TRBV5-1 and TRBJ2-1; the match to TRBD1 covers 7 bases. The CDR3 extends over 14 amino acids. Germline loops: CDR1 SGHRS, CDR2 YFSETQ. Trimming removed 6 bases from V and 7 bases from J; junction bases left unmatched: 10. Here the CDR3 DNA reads TGCGCCAGCAATCTGGCGGCAGGGGGTAATGAGCAGTTCTTC. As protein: CASNLAAGGNEQFF.

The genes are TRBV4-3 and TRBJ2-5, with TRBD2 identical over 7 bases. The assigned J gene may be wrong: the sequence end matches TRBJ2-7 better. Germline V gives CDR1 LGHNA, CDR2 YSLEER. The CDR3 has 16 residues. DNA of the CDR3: TGCGCCAGCAGCCAAGACTATACTAGCGCGACCTACGAGCAGTACTTC. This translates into CASSQDYTSATYEQYF.

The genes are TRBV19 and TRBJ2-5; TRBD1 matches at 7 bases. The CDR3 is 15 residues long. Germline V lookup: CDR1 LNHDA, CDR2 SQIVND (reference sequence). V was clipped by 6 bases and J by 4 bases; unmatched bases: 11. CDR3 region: CASRDRTGEGETQYF. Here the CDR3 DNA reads TGTGCCAGTAGGGACCGGACAGGAGAAGGAGAGACCCAGTACTTC.

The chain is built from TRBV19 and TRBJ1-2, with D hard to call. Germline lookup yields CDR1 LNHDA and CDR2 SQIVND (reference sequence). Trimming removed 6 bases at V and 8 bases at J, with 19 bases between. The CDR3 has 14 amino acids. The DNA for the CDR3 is TGTGCCAGTAGATGGAGGGCGGAGGGTAGCGGCTACACCTTC. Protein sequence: CASRWRAEGSGYTF.

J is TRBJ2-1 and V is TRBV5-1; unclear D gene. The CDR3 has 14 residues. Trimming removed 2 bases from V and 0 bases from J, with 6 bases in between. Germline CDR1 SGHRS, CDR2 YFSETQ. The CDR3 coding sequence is TGCGCCAGCAGCTTAGAGAGCTCCTACAATGAGCAGTTCTTC. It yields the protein CASSLESSYNEQFF.

The CDR3 region has the DNA TGTGCCAGCAGCCCCAGACAAATCACAGATACGCAGTATTTT. Translation: CASSPRQITDTQYF. The V call is TRBV7-2, the J call TRBJ2-3; D remains ambiguous. V was shortened by 5 bases and J by 2 bases, with 11 bases between the two germline ends. This CDR3 is 14 amino acids long. Germline loops: CDR1 SGHTA, CDR2 FQGNSA.

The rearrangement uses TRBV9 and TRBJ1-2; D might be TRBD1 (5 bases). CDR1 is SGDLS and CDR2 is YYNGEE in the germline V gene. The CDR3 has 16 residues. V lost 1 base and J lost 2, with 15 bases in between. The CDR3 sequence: CASSVTPSGENYGYTF. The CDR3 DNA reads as TGTGCCAGCAGCGTAACCCCTTCGGGGGAGAACTATGGCTACACCTTC.

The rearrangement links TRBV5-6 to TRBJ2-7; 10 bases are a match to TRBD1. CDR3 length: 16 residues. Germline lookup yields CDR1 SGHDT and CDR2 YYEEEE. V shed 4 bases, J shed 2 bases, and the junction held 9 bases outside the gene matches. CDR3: CASSPIEGTGAYEQYF. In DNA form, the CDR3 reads TGTGCCAGCAGCCCTATTGAGGGGACAGGGGCCTACGAGCAGTACTTC.

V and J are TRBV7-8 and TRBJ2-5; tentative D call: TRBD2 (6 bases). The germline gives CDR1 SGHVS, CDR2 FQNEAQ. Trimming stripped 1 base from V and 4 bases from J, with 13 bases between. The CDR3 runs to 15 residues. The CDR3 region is CASSLVPGDGETQYF. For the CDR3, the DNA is TGTGCCAGCAGCTTAGTTCCGGGAGATGGAGAGACCCAGTACTTC.

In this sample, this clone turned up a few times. The CDR3 bases are TGTGCCAGCAGTTATCTCGACGAGCAGTACTTC. Encoded protein: CASSYLDEQYF. The chain combines TRBV6-5 with TRBJ2-7, with no clear D. The germline CDR1 and CDR2 sequences are MNHEY and SVGAGI. This CDR3 is 11 amino acids long. V lost 3 bases to trimming and J lost 5 bases, with 5 bases between them.